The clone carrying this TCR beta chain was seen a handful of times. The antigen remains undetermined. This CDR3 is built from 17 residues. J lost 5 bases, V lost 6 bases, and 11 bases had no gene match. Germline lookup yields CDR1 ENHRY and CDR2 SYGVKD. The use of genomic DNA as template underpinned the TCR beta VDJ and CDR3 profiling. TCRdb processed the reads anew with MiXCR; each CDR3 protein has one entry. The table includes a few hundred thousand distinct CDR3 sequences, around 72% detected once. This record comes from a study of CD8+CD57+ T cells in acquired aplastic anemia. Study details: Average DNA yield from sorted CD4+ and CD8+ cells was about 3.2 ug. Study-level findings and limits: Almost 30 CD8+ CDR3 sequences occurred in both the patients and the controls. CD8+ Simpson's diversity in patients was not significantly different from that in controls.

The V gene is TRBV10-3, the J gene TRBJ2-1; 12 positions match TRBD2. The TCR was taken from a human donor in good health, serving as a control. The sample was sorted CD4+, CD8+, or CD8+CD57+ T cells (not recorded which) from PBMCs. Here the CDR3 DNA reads TGTGCCATCAGATCCTCGTCTAGCGGGGGGGGAGACAATGAGCAGTTCTTC. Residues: CAIRSSSSGGGDNEQFF.